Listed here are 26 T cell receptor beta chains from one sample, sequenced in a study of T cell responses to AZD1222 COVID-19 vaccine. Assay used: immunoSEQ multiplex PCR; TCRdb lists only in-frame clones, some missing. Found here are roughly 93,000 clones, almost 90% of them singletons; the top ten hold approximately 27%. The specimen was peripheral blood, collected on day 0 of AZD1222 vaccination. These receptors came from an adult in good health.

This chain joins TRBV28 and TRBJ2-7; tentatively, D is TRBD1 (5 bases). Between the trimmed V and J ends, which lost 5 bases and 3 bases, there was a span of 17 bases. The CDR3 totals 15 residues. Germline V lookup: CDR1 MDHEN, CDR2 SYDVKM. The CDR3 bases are TGTGCCAGCAGTCAACGGACACTCCTCTACTACGAGCAGTACTTC. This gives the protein CASSQRTLLYYEQYF.

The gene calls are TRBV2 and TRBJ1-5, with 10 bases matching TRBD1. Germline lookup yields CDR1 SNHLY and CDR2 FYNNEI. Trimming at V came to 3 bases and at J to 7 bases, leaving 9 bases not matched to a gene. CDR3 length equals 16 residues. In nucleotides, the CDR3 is TGTGCCAGCAGTGAGGGGGACAGGGGAAGGCCCCAGCCCCAGCATTTT. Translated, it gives CASSEGDRGRPQPQHF.

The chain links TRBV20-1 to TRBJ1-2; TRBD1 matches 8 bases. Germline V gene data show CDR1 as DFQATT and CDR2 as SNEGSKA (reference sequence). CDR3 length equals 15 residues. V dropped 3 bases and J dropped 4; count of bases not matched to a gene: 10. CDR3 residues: CSASDRGLYGYGYTF. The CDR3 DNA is TGCAGTGCTAGTGACAGGGGACTCTACGGCTATGGCTACACCTTC.

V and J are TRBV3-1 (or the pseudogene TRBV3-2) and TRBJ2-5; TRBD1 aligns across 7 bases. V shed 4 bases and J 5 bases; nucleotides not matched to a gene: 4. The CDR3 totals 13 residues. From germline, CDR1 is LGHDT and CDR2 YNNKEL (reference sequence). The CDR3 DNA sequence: TGTGCCAGCAGCCCGGGACAGCCGGAGACCCAGTACTTC. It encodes CASSPGQPETQYF.

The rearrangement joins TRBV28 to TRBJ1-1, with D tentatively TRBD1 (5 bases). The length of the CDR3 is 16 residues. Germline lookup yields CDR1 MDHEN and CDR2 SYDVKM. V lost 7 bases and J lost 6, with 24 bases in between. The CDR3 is CASNRRGRLQVPEAFF. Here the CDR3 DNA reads TGTGCCAGCAATCGAAGGGGCAGGCTCCAGGTCCCTGAAGCTTTCTTT.

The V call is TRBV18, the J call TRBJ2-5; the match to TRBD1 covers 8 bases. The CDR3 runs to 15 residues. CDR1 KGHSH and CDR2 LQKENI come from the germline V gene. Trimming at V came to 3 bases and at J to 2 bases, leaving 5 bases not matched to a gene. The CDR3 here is CASSPGQAGQETQYF. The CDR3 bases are TGTGCCAGCTCACCGGGACAGGCGGGACAAGAGACCCAGTACTTC.

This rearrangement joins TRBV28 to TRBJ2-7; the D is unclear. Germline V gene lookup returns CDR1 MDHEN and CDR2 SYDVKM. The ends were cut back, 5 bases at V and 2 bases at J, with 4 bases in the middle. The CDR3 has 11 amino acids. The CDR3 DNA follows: TGTGCCAGCAGTGAAACCTACGAGCAGTACTTC. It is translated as CASSETYEQYF.

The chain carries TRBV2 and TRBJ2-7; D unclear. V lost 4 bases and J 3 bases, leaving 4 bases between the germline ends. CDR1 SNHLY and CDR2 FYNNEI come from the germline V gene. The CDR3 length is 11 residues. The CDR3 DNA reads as TGTGCCAGCAGTGGGCTCTACGAGCAGTACTTC. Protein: CASSGLYEQYF.

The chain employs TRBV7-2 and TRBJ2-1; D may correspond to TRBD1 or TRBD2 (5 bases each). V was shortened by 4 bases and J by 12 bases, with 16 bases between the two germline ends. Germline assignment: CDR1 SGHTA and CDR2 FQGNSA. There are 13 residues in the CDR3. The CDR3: CASSSTSPGAQFF. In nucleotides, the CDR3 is TGTGCCAGCAGCTCGACCTCCCCCGGGGCGCAGTTCTTC. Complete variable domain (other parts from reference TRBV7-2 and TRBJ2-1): GAGVSQSPSNKVTEKGKDVELRCDPISGHTALYWYRQSLGQGLEFLIYFQGNSAPDKSGLPSDRFSAERTGGSVSTLTIQRTQQEDSAVYLCASSSTSPGAQFFGPGTRLTVL.

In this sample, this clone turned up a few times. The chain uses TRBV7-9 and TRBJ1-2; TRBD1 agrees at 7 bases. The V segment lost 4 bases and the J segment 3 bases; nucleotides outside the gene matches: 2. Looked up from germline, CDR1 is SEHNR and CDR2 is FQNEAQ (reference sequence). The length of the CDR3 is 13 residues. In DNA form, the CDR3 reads TGTGCCAGCAGCTCGACAGGGCACTATGGCTACACCTTC. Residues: CASSSTGHYGYTF.

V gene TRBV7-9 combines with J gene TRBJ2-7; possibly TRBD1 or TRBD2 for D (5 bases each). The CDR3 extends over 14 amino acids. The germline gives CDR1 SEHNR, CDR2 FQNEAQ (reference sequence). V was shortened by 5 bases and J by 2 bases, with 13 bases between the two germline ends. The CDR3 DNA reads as TGTGCCAGCAGCCCCGGGGCAGGGACCTACGAGCAGTACTTC. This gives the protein CASSPGAGTYEQYF.

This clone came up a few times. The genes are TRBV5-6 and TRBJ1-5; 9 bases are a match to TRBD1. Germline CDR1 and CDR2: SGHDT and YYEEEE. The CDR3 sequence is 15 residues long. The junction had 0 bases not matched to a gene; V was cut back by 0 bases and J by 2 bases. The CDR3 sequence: CASSLGTGGNQPQHF. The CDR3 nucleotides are TGTGCCAGCAGCTTGGGGACAGGGGGCAATCAGCCCCAGCATTTT. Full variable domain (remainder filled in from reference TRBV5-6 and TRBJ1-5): DAGVTQSPTHLIKTRGQQVTLRCSPKSGHDTVSWYQQALGQGPQFIFQYYEEEERQRGNFPDRFSGHQFPNYSSELNVNALLLGDSALYLCASSLGTGGNQPQHFGDGTRLSIL.

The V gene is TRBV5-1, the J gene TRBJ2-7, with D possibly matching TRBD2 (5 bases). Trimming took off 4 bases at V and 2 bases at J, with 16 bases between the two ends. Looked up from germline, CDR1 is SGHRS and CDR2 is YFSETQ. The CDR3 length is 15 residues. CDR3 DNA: TGCGCCAGCAGCCAAAGAGGACTGGAGCCCTACGAGCAGTACTTC. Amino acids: CASSQRGLEPYEQYF.

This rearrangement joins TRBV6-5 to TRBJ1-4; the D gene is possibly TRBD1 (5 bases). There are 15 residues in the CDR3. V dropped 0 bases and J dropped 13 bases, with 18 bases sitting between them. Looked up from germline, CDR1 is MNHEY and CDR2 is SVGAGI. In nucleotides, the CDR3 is TGTGCCAGCAGTTACTCGAGACCATCGGGGGGGGTACTGTTTTTT. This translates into CASSYSRPSGGVLFF.

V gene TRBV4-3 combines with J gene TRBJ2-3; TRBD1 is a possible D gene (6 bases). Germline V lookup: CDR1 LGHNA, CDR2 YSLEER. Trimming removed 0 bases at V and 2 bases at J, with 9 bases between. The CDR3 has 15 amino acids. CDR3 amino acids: CASSQDGTITDTQYF. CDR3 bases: TGCGCCAGCAGCCAAGATGGGACAATCACAGATACGCAGTATTTT.

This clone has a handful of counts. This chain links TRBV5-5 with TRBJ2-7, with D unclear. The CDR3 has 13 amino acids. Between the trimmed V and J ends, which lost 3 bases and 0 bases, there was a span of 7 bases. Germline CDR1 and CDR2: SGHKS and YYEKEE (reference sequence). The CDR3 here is CASSSQSSYEQYF. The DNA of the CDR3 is TGTGCCAGCAGCTCCCAAAGCTCCTACGAGCAGTACTTC.

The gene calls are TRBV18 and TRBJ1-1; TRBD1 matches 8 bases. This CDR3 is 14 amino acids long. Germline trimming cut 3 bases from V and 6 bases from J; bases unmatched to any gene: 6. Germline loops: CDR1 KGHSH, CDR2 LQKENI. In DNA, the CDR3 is TGTGCCAGCTCACCCGGACAGGGAGAGGCTGAAGCTTTCTTT. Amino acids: CASSPGQGEAEAFF.

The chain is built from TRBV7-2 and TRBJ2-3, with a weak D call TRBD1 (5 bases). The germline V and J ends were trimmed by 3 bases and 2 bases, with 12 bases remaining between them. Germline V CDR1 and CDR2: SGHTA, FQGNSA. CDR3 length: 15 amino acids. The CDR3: CASSLSRAHTDTQYF. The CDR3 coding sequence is TGTGCCAGCAGCTTGTCCAGGGCCCACACAGATACGCAGTATTTT.

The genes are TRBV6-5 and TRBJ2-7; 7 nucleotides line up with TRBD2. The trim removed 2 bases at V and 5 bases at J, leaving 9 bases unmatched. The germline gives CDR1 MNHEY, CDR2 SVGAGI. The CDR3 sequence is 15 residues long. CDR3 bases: TGTGCCAGCAGTTACGGACGGGGAGGGGAAAACGAGCAGTACTTC. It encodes CASSYGRGGENEQYF.

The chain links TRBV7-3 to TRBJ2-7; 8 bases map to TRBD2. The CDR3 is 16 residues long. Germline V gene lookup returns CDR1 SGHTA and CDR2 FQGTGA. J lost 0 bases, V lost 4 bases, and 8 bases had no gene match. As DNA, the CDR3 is TGTGCCAGCAGCTCAGGTCCCGGGACTAGCTCCTACGAGCAGTACTTC. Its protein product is CASSSGPGTSSYEQYF.

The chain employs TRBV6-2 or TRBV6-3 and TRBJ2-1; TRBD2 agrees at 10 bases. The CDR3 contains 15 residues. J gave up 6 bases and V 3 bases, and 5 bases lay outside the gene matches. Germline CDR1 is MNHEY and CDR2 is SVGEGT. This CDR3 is CASSYRLAGLNEQFF. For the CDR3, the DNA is TGTGCCAGCAGTTATCGACTAGCGGGCCTCAATGAGCAGTTCTTC.

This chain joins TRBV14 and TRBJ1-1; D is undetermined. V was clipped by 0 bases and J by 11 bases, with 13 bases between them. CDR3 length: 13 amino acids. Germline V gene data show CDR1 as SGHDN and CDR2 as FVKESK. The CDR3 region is CASSQDSGGRAFF. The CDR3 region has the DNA TGTGCCAGCAGCCAAGATTCTGGTGGAAGGGCTTTCTTT.

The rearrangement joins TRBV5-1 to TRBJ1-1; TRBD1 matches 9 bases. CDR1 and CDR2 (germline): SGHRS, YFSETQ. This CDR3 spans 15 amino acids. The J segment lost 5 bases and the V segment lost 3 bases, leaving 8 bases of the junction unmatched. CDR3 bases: TGCGCCAGCAGCTCCACGGGACAGGGTGAAACTGAAGCTTTCTTT. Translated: CASSSTGQGETEAFF.

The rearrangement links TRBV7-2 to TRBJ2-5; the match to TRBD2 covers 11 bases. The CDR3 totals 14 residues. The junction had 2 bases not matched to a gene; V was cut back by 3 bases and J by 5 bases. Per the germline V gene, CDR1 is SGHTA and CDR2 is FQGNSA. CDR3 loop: CASSLPSGRETQYF. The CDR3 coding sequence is TGTGCCAGCAGCTTGCCTAGCGGGAGGGAGACCCAGTACTTC.

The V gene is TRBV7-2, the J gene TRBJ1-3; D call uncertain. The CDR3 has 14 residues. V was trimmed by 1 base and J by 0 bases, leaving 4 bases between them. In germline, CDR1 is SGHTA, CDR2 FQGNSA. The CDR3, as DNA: TGTGCCAGCAGCTTAGTCAGCTCTGGAAACACCATATATTTT. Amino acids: CASSLVSSGNTIYF.

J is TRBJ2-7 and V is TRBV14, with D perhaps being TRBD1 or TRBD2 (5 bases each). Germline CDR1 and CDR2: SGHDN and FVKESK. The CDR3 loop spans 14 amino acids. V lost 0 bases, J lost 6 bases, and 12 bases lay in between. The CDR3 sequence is CASSQDRWGSEQYF. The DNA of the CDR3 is TGTGCCAGCAGCCAAGACAGGTGGGGGAGCGAGCAGTACTTC.